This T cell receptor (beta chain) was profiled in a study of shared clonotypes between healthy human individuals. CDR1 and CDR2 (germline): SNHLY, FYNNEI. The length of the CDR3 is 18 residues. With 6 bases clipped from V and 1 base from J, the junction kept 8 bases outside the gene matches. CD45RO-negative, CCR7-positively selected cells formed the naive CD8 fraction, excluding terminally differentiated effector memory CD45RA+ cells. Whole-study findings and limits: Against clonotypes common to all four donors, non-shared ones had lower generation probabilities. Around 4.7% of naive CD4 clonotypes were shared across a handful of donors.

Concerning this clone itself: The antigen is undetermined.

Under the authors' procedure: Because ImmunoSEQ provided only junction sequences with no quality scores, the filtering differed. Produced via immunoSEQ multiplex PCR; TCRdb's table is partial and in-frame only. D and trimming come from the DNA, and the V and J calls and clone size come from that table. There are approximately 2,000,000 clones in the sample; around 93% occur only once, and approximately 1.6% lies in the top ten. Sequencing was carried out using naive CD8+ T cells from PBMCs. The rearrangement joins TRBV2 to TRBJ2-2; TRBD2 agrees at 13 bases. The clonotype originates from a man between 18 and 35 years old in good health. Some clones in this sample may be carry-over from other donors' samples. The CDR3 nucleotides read TGTGCCAGCAGCGTTGCACTAGCGGGAGGGAAGAACACCGGGGAGCTGTTTTTT. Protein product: CASSVALAGGKNTGELFF.